This T cell receptor (beta chain) was sequenced for a study of cytomegalovirus exposure and HLA in healthy donors. Whole-study findings and limits: Highest at DRB1 and lowest at HLA-C, TCR association rates differed among HLA loci in a later analysis.

PCR was performed using 60 Vbeta and 13 Jbeta primers. The repertoire was sequenced with immunoSEQ multiplex PCR; TCRdb's copy has only in-frame clones and lacks some. The sample contains about 150,000 clones, 75% to 80% of which appear only once. As to this clone: Its antigen is as yet unknown.

The CDR3 runs to 12 residues. Germline CDR1 reads MNHEY; CDR2 reads SVGAGI. Trimming took off 6 bases at V and 4 bases at J, with 10 bases between the two ends. The source material was PBMCs. The rearrangement links TRBV6-5 to TRBJ2-7; D not resolved. The receptor's source is a man under 40 in good health and CMV-seronegative. The CDR3 is CASSQTRYEQYF. The CDR3 nucleotides are TGTGCCAGCAGCCAGACCAGGTACGAGCAGTACTTC.